The present entry profiles one TCR beta chain with its context. Antigen unknown. As handled by the study authors: Between about 20,000 and 750,000 TCRs appeared in each sample, and the median stood at 95,638. TCRdb processed the 5' RACE reads anew with MiXCR; each CDR3 protein has one entry. The V and J calls were not made by the authors but by TCRdb's processing. The sample comprises about 110,000 distinct CDR3 sequences, 15% to 20% of which are singletons, and roughly 3.1% rests with the top ten. It was unfractionated whole blood from which total RNA was extracted. The data were obtained in a study of human T cells and chemical hapten exposure. V lost 3 bases and J lost 3, with 12 bases in between. Per the germline V gene, CDR1 is MNHNS and CDR2 is SASEGT. This CDR3 spans 15 amino acids. Regarding the study as a whole: No shift was seen in TCRs above 1 in 1000 frequency with DPC sensitization.

The sequence was collected from a human donor in good health. The rearrangement uses TRBV6-1 and TRBJ1-3, with D possibly matching TRBD1 (6 bases). CDR3 residues: CASSDEWGRGNTIYF. The CDR3 DNA follows: TGTGCCAGCAGTGACGAATGGGGGCGTGGAAACACCATATATTTT.